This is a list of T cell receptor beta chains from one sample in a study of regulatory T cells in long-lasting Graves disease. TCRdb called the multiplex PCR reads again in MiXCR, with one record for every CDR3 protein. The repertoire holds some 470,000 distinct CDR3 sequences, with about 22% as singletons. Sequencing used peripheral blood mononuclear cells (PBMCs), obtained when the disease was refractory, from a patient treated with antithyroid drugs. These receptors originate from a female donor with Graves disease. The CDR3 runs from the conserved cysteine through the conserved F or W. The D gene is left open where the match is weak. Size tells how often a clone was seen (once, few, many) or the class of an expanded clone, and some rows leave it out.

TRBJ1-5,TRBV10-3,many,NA,CASAAVSNQPQHF,TGTGCCTCGGCGGCAGTTAGCAATCAGCCCCAGCATTTT
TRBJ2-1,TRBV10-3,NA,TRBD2,CAIGTSGGSYNEQFF,TGTGCCATCGGGACTAGCGGGGGATCCTACAATGAGCAGTTCTTC
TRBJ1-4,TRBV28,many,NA,CASSPLFATNEKLFF,TGTGCCAGCAGCCCCCTTTTTGCAACTAATGAAAAACTGTTTTTT
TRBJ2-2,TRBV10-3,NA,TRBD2,CAIAAGGDTGELFF,TGTGCCATCGCAGCGGGGGGGGACACCGGGGAGCTGTTTTTT
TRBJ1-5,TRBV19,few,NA,CASSPRAFGEQPQHF,TGTGCCAGTAGTCCTCGGGCCTTCGGAGAACAGCCCCAGCATTTT
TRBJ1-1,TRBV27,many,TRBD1,CASSLSRTGNTEAFF,TGTGCCAGCAGTTTATCGAGGACAGGCAACACTGAAGCTTTCTTT
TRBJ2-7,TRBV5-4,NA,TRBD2,CASSLGASGRIGEQYF,TGTGCCAGCAGCTTGGGAGCCAGCGGGAGGATAGGCGAGCAGTACTTC
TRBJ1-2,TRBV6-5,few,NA,CASSYTDSVGGYTF,TGTGCCAGCAGTTATACCGACAGCGTGGGCGGCTACACCTTC
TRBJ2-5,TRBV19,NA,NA,CASSSSAWRKMQETQYF,TGTGCCAGTAGTAGCTCGGCCTGGCGGAAGATGCAAGAGACCCAGTACTTC
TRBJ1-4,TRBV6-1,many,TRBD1,CASRPTGKGPTNEKLFF,TGTGCCAGCAGACCGACAGGGAAGGGCCCCACTAATGAAAAACTGTTTTTT
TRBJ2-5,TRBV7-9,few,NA,CASSFYGSIVPTETQYF,TGTGCCAGCAGCTTCTACGGAAGCATAGTTCCAACAGAGACCCAGTACTTC
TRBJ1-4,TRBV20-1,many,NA,CSARGTGNEKLFF,TGCAGTGCTAGGGGAACAGGGAATGAAAAACTGTTTTTT
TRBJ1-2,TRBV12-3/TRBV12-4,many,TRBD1,CASSSNPGQMYGYTF,TGTGCCAGCAGTTCAAACCCGGGACAGATGTATGGCTACACCTTC
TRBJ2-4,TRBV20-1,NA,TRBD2,CSAPRTSGDIQYF,TGCAGTGCCCCCCGGACTAGCGGGGACATTCAGTACTTC
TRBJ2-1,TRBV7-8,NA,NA,CASNLQPFNEQFF,TGTGCCAGCAACCTCCAGCCCTTCAATGAGCAGTTCTTC
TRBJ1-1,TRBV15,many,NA,CATSRLSVNTEAFF,TGTGCCACCAGCAGACTTAGTGTGAACACTGAAGCTTTCTTT
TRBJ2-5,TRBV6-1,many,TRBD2,CASSGRGLAGGYQETQYF,TGTGCCAGCAGCGGACGAGGACTAGCGGGAGGGTACCAAGAGACCCAGTACTTC